Listed here is a single T cell receptor beta chain. The data are from a study of blood T cell repertoires in COVID-19. Overall study: T cells, B-cell-depleted T cells, or PBMCs supplied cDNA or gDNA.

Original analysis: Quantification of nucleated cells was approximated via reference gene primer amplification. Using immunoSEQ multiplex PCR, the repertoire was profiled, and TCRdb retains in-frame clones only, with some absent. From that table come the V and J calls and clone size; the DNA was used to work out D and trimming. The sample yields 200,000 to 300,000 clones, roughly 84% seen once. V trimming: 4 bases; J trimming: 4 bases; junction bases outside the gene matches: 4. From germline, CDR1 is SGHNT and CDR2 YYREEE (reference sequence). This CDR3 spans 14 amino acids. The gene calls are TRBV5-4 and TRBJ1-3; 8 bases map to TRBD1. This sequence was found in a man between 40 and 49 years old who had recovered from COVID-19. Sequenced sample: peripheral blood. CDR3 sequence (DNA): TGTGCCAGCAGCGTGACAGGGGTAGGAAACACCATATATTTT. It translates to CASSVTGVGNTIYF.